The present entry profiles one TCR beta chain with its context. This sample was included in a study of T cell clones after liver transplantation. Background on the study: Liver transplant recipients had immunosuppression withdrawal attempted within 2 years.

The data were produced by immunoSEQ multiplex PCR, yet TCRdb's version contains in-frame clones alone and is incomplete. Of 95,000 to 110,000 clones in the sample, approximately 85% are singletons; the top ten hold 0.8% to 1%. The CDR3 extends over 17 amino acids. The trim removed 1 base at V and 5 bases at J, leaving 12 bases unmatched. Per the germline V gene, CDR1 is SGHRS and CDR2 is YFSETQ. This sequence was found in a human donor who received a liver transplant. This chain links TRBV5-1 with TRBJ2-7; 10 bases agree with TRBD1. The source was CD4+ T cells from blood, collected before liver transplant. In nucleotides, the CDR3 is TGCGCCAGCAGCTTGCAGGGACAGGGGACCTCCTACGACGAGCAGTACTTC. This sequence encodes CASSLQGQGTSYDEQYF.